Detailed here is one T cell receptor (beta chain). Orbital computed tomography and thyroid ultrasound, together with serum TRAb and thyroxine and clinical symptoms, were used for diagnoses. This sample stems from a study of T cells in Graves' hyperthyroidism and ophthalmopathy. There were TCR beta CDR3 regions amplified from RNA transcripts. First-round RT-PCR of the TCR CDR3 relied on the HTBI primer set. TCRdb re-called the multiplex PCR reads with MiXCR, one entry per CDR3 protein. The sample yields hundreds of thousands of distinct CDR3 sequences, roughly 14% seen once. Germline-derived CDR1 and CDR2 are SGHRS and YFSETQ. The CDR3 extends over 15 amino acids. Deletions cut 0 bases from V and 3 bases from J, with 13 bases between.

Sequencing input: blood. This sequence was found in a man between 18 and 35 years old with Graves' ophthalmopathy. This chain uses TRBV5-1 with TRBJ2-7; the D is unclear. The CDR3 bases are TGCGCCAGCAGCTTGGGCCTTGGGGATAACTACGAGCAGTACTTC. This codes for CASSLGLGDNYEQYF.